The text below deals with one T cell receptor (beta chain). Its antigen remains unidentified. This CDR3 is 13 amino acids long. V lost 3 bases, J lost 7 bases, and 3 bases stayed unmatched. The V gene's germline CDR1 is MDHEN and CDR2 SYDVKM. Primers included in the PCR were 60 Vbeta and 13 Jbeta primers. The data were produced by immunoSEQ multiplex PCR, yet TCRdb's version contains in-frame clones alone and is incomplete. This sample's table has over 100,000 clones. This sample is drawn from a study of cytomegalovirus exposure and HLA in healthy donors. General study results and limits: There were three CMV-associated chains whose specificity for CMV antigens was confirmed in vitro. A reported reduction in N-insertions relative to the approximately 670-donor mean was seen in an Asian-associated ancestry cluster in a later analysis.

This chain connects TRBV28 to TRBJ2-1; 7 bases map to TRBD1. Sequencing input: PBMCs. The clonotype was recovered from a woman in her thirties or forties in good health and CMV-seropositive. The CDR3 protein is CASSFTTGNEQFF. The CDR3 DNA sequence: TGTGCCAGCAGTTTCACGACAGGGAATGAGCAGTTCTTC.